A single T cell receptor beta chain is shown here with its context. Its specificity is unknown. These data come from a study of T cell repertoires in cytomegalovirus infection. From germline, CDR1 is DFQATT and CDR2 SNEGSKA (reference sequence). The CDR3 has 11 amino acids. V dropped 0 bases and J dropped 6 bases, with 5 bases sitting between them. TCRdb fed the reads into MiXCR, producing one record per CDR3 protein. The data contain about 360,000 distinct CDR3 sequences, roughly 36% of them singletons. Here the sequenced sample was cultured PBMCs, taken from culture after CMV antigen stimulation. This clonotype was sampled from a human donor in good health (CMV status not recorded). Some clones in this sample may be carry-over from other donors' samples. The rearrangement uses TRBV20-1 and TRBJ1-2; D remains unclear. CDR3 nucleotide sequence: TGCAGTGCTAGAGAACCAGATGGCTACACCTTC. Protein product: CSAREPDGYTF.